This is a list of T cell receptor beta chains from one sample in a study of identifying expanded T cells in peripheral blood. Generated by immunoSEQ multiplex PCR, the TCRdb table keeps only in-frame clones and is missing some. The sample holds roughly 130,000 clones; about 88% are singletons and the top ten take roughly 7.9%. Specimen: blood. Source of these receptors: a person between 18 and 75 years old in good health. CDR3s include the opening cysteine and the closing phenylalanine or tryptophan. A D gene is named only where the DNA matches it firmly. Only some rows state a clone size, as once, few, many or a class for expanded clones.

size,J,length,D,V,DNA,CDR3
.,TRBJ2-1,17,.,TRBV2,TGTGCCAGCAGTGGGACCTTACTTGATGGGCCCTACAATGAGCAGTTCTTC,CASSGTLLDGPYNEQFF
.,TRBJ1-5,14,.,TRBV28,TGTGCCAGCAGTCGGACAGAGTTTGGCCAGCCCCAGCATTTT,CASSRTEFGQPQHF
.,TRBJ1-1,13,.,TRBV7-9,TGTGCCAGCAGCTTAGACGCTCCCTCTGAAGCTTTCTTT,CASSLDAPSEAFF
.,TRBJ2-1,16,.,TRBV6-4,TGTGCCAGCAGTAAAGTACCGGGACTTTCCTACAATGAGCAGTTCTTC,CASSKVPGLSYNEQFF
.,TRBJ2-1,13,.,TRBV11-3,TGTGCCAGCAGCTTAGGGCCCCGGCGTGAGCAGTTCTTC,CASSLGPRREQFF
.,TRBJ1-3,16,.,TRBV6-6,TGTGCCAGCAGTCCTCGCAGGGGCCTCTCTGGAAACACCATATATTTT,CASSPRRGLSGNTIYF
.,TRBJ1-1,13,.,TRBV6-5,TGTGCCAGCCGAGGGGGGCGCGTCACTGAAGCTTTCTTT,CASRGGRVTEAFF
.,TRBJ1-2,15,.,TRBV5-6,TGTGCCAGCAGCCTCAAAGCGAGGGGAGACTATGGCTACACCTTC,CASSLKARGDYGYTF
.,TRBJ2-3,14,.,TRBV7-3,TGTGCCAGTTCGGGGGGCCGCGGTTCAGATACGCAGTATTTT,CASSGGRGSDTQYF
.,TRBJ2-5,15,TRBD2,TRBV7-3,TGTGCCAGCAGCCCTTTGGGACTAGATACAGAGACCCAGTACTTC,CASSPLGLDTETQYF
.,TRBJ2-3,15,.,TRBV5-1,TGCGCCAGCAGCTTTACGGGAGACTCCACAGATACGCAGTATTTT,CASSFTGDSTDTQYF
.,TRBJ2-7,11,.,TRBV29-1,TGCAGCGTTGACAGGGGCTACGAGCAGTACTTC,CSVDRGYEQYF
.,TRBJ2-1,14,TRBD2,TRBV6-5,TGTGCCAGCAAAAAAGGACTAGCGGCCCGCGAGCAGTTCTTC,CASKKGLAAREQFF
.,TRBJ2-5,11,.,TRBV30,TGTGCCTGGAGTAGGCAAGAGACCCAGTACTTC,CAWSRQETQYF
.,TRBJ1-1,13,TRBD1,TRBV29-1,TGCAGCGCCGGGGACAGAGCGAACACTGAAGCTTTCTTT,CSAGDRANTEAFF
.,TRBJ2-7,12,.,TRBV7-3,TGTGCCAGCAGCTCGGCGCGGACCGAGCAGTACTTC,CASSSARTEQYF
.,TRBJ2-1,14,TRBD2,TRBV6-5,TGTGCCACCCGGACTAGCGTGAGGTACAATGAGCAGTTCTTC,CATRTSVRYNEQFF
.,TRBJ1-2,15,TRBD1,TRBV6-6,TGTGCCAGCAGTTACTCGACAGGGCCTCACTATGGCTACACCTTC,CASSYSTGPHYGYTF
.,TRBJ2-3,16,TRBD1,TRBV28,TGTGCCAGCAGCTTGTTTGGGACAGGGGGCACAGATACGCAGTATTTT,CASSLFGTGGTDTQYF
.,TRBJ2-7,13,TRBD1,TRBV7-3,TGTGCCAGCAGCTTGGGACAGTCCAACGAGCAGTACTTC,CASSLGQSNEQYF
.,TRBJ1-2,15,TRBD1,TRBV19,TGTGCCAGTAGGAGACCGGGACAGTTAAACTATGGCTACACCTTC,CASRRPGQLNYGYTF
.,TRBJ2-5,13,.,TRBV18,TGTGCCAGCTCACCACGAGGTGGGGAGACCCAGTACTTC,CASSPRGGETQYF
.,TRBJ2-2,17,TRBD2,TRBV9,TGTGCCAGCAGCGTAGGAGCGGGGGGAATCGCCACCGGGGAGCTGTTTTTT,CASSVGAGGIATGELFF
.,TRBJ1-2,16,.,TRBV15,TGTGCCACCAGCAGAGAGCGAGGTCGGGACACCTATGGCTACACCTTC,CATSRERGRDTYGYTF
.,TRBJ2-7,16,TRBD2,TRBV7-2,TGTGCCAGCAGCTTAGATGCTAGCGGGACCCCCTACGAGCAGTACTTC,CASSLDASGTPYEQYF
.,TRBJ2-7,14,.,TRBV30,TGTGCCTGGAGTTACGGAGGGCCCTCCTACGAGCAGTACTTC,CAWSYGGPSYEQYF
.,TRBJ1-1,12,TRBD1,TRBV29-1,TGCAGCGTTTCCGGACAGGGCTCTGAAGCTTTCTTT,CSVSGQGSEAFF
.,TRBJ2-7,15,TRBD2,TRBV18,TGTGCCAGCTCACCGACGGGACTAGCGGACTACGAGCAGTACTTC,CASSPTGLADYEQYF
.,TRBJ2-3,16,TRBD2,TRBV15,TGTGCCACCAGCAGCCGTTCTAGCGGGGGCACAGATACGCAGTATTTT,CATSSRSSGGTDTQYF
.,TRBJ2-5,14,.,TRBV29-1,TGCAGCGTTGAAGCCCCCCCAGGGGGGGAGACCCAGTACTTC,CSVEAPPGGETQYF
.,TRBJ2-1,13,TRBD2,TRBV29-1,TGCAGCGTCGAGACTAGCGGGAGCGGGGAGCAGTTCTTC,CSVETSGSGEQFF
.,TRBJ1-1,12,.,TRBV28,TGTGCCAGCAGTCCCGTGGCCCGGGGGGCTTTCTTT,CASSPVARGAFF
.,TRBJ1-5,13,.,TRBV2,TGTGCCAGCGCGGCGCAGGGCGGTCAGCCCCAGCATTTT,CASAAQGGQPQHF
.,TRBJ2-7,13,.,TRBV5-1,TGCGCCAGCACCCCGGGAAGCTCCTACGAGCAGTACTTC,CASTPGSSYEQYF
.,TRBJ1-2,17,TRBD1,TRBV29-1,TGCAGCGTTGAAGATCCGGGACAGGCGCCCTTGGACTATGGCTACACCTTC,CSVEDPGQAPLDYGYTF
once,TRBJ2-1,15,.,TRBV5-6,TGTGCCAGCAAGCATAGCGGACGCTCCTACAATGAGCAGTTCTTC,CASKHSGRSYNEQFF
.,TRBJ2-2,15,TRBD1,TRBV5-5,TGTGCCAGCAGTCTGGGGACAGGGGGCGGCGGGGAGCTGTTTTTT,CASSLGTGGGGELFF
.,TRBJ2-5,15,TRBD2,TRBV5-8,TGTGCCAGCAGCACCGGACCCGGGGGGCAAGAGACCCAGTACTTC,CASSTGPGGQETQYF
.,TRBJ2-7,16,.,TRBV6-1,TGTGCCAGCAGTGAAGGGTACAGGGCCATCTCCTACGAGCAGTACTTC,CASSEGYRAISYEQYF
.,TRBJ2-1,16,TRBD2,TRBV4-2,TGTGCCAGCAGCCAAGAAGCTAGCGGGGTCTACAATGAGCAGTTCTTC,CASSQEASGVYNEQFF
.,TRBJ2-3,15,.,TRBV2,TGTGCCAGCAGTCACCGGGACCCCCTCCCGGATACGCAGTATTTT,CASSHRDPLPDTQYF
.,TRBJ1-6,15,TRBD1,TRBV5-6,TGTGCCAGCAGCCCCGGCAGGGGGCGTAATTCACCCCTCCACTTT,CASSPGRGRNSPLHF
.,TRBJ1-2,17,TRBD1,TRBV29-1,TGCAGCGTTAACCTGGGCGGGACAGGGGGAGCCCTCTATGGCTACACCTTC,CSVNLGGTGGALYGYTF
.,TRBJ2-2,13,TRBD2,TRBV7-9,TGTGCCAGCAGCTTGGGGGGGACCGGGGAGCTGTTTTTT,CASSLGGTGELFF
few,TRBJ1-4,15,.,TRBV7-6,TGTGCCAGCAGCCCACGGGACGGGGTTAATGAAAAACTGTTTTTT,CASSPRDGVNEKLFF
.,TRBJ1-5,16,.,TRBV7-9,TGTGCCAGCAGCTTAGTACCGGGACAAGGTAATCAGCCCCAGCATTTT,CASSLVPGQGNQPQHF
.,TRBJ2-7,14,TRBD1,TRBV19,TGTGCCAGTAGTTCCGGGACAGGCTCTAACCGGGTTTACTTC,CASSSGTGSNRVYF
.,TRBJ2-7,16,TRBD1,TRBV4-1,TGCGCCAGCAGCCAAAATTGGGACAGGGGGTCCTACGAGCAGTACTTC,CASSQNWDRGSYEQYF
.,TRBJ2-3,16,.,TRBV27,TGTGCCAGCAGTTTATCCCAGGTCCTGAGCACAGATACGCAGTATTTT,CASSLSQVLSTDTQYF
few,TRBJ1-2,15,TRBD1,TRBV14,TGTGCCAGCAGCCAACTGGACAGGGGTAGCTATGGCTACACCTTC,CASSQLDRGSYGYTF
.,TRBJ1-2,14,TRBD1,TRBV11-2,TGTGCCAGCAGCTTAGCCGGACAGGGGCAGGGCTACACCTTC,CASSLAGQGQGYTF
.,TRBJ2-2,15,.,TRBV4-1,TGCGCCAGCAGCCAAGGATGGGGAGACACCGGGGAGCTGTTTTTT,CASSQGWGDTGELFF
.,TRBJ2-1,15,TRBD1,TRBV18,TGTGCCAGCTCACCACCCGGGACAGGGGAAGTGGAGCAGTTCTTC,CASSPPGTGEVEQFF
.,TRBJ2-7,13,.,TRBV19,TGTGCCAGTAGTTTCACTATGTCGGGCGAGGGGTACTTC,CASSFTMSGEGYF